This T cell receptor beta chain originates from a study of a mutant IDH1 vaccine in newly diagnosed glioma. Study-wide background: Of the patients given treatment, approximately 62% were male and approximately 40% were female, and a mean age of around 41 years was recorded. Earlier therapy was either radiotherapy, temozolomide, or both, and most got both. General study points: Apparently unrelated to pseudoprogression were changes in the top peripheral T cell clonotypes.

Details on this clone: Its antigen is as yet unknown.

Indicated time point: baseline, week 1 (first vaccination visit). Treatment here: pre-vaccination baseline after standard-of-care therapy. Donors had new WHO grade 3 or 4 IDH1-mutant, ATRX-lost astrocytomas. Germline CDR1 MNHNY, CDR2 SVGAGI (reference sequence). The V and J ends lost 2 bases and 1 base respectively, with 8 bases between them. The CDR3 is made up of 14 amino acids. Generated by immunoSEQ multiplex PCR, the TCRdb table keeps only in-frame clones and is missing some. The table lists about 92,000 clones, over 75% of them singletons. The gene calls are TRBV6-6 and TRBJ1-1, with D possibly matching TRBD1 (6 bases). This sequence originates from a man aged 40-55 years with glioma. Sequencing used PBMCs, obtained from a glioma patient treated with radiotherapy, temozolomide or both. The CDR3 loop is CASSYPGQNTEAFF. The CDR3 region has the DNA TGTGCCAGCAGTTACCCGGGACAGAACACTGAAGCTTTCTTT.